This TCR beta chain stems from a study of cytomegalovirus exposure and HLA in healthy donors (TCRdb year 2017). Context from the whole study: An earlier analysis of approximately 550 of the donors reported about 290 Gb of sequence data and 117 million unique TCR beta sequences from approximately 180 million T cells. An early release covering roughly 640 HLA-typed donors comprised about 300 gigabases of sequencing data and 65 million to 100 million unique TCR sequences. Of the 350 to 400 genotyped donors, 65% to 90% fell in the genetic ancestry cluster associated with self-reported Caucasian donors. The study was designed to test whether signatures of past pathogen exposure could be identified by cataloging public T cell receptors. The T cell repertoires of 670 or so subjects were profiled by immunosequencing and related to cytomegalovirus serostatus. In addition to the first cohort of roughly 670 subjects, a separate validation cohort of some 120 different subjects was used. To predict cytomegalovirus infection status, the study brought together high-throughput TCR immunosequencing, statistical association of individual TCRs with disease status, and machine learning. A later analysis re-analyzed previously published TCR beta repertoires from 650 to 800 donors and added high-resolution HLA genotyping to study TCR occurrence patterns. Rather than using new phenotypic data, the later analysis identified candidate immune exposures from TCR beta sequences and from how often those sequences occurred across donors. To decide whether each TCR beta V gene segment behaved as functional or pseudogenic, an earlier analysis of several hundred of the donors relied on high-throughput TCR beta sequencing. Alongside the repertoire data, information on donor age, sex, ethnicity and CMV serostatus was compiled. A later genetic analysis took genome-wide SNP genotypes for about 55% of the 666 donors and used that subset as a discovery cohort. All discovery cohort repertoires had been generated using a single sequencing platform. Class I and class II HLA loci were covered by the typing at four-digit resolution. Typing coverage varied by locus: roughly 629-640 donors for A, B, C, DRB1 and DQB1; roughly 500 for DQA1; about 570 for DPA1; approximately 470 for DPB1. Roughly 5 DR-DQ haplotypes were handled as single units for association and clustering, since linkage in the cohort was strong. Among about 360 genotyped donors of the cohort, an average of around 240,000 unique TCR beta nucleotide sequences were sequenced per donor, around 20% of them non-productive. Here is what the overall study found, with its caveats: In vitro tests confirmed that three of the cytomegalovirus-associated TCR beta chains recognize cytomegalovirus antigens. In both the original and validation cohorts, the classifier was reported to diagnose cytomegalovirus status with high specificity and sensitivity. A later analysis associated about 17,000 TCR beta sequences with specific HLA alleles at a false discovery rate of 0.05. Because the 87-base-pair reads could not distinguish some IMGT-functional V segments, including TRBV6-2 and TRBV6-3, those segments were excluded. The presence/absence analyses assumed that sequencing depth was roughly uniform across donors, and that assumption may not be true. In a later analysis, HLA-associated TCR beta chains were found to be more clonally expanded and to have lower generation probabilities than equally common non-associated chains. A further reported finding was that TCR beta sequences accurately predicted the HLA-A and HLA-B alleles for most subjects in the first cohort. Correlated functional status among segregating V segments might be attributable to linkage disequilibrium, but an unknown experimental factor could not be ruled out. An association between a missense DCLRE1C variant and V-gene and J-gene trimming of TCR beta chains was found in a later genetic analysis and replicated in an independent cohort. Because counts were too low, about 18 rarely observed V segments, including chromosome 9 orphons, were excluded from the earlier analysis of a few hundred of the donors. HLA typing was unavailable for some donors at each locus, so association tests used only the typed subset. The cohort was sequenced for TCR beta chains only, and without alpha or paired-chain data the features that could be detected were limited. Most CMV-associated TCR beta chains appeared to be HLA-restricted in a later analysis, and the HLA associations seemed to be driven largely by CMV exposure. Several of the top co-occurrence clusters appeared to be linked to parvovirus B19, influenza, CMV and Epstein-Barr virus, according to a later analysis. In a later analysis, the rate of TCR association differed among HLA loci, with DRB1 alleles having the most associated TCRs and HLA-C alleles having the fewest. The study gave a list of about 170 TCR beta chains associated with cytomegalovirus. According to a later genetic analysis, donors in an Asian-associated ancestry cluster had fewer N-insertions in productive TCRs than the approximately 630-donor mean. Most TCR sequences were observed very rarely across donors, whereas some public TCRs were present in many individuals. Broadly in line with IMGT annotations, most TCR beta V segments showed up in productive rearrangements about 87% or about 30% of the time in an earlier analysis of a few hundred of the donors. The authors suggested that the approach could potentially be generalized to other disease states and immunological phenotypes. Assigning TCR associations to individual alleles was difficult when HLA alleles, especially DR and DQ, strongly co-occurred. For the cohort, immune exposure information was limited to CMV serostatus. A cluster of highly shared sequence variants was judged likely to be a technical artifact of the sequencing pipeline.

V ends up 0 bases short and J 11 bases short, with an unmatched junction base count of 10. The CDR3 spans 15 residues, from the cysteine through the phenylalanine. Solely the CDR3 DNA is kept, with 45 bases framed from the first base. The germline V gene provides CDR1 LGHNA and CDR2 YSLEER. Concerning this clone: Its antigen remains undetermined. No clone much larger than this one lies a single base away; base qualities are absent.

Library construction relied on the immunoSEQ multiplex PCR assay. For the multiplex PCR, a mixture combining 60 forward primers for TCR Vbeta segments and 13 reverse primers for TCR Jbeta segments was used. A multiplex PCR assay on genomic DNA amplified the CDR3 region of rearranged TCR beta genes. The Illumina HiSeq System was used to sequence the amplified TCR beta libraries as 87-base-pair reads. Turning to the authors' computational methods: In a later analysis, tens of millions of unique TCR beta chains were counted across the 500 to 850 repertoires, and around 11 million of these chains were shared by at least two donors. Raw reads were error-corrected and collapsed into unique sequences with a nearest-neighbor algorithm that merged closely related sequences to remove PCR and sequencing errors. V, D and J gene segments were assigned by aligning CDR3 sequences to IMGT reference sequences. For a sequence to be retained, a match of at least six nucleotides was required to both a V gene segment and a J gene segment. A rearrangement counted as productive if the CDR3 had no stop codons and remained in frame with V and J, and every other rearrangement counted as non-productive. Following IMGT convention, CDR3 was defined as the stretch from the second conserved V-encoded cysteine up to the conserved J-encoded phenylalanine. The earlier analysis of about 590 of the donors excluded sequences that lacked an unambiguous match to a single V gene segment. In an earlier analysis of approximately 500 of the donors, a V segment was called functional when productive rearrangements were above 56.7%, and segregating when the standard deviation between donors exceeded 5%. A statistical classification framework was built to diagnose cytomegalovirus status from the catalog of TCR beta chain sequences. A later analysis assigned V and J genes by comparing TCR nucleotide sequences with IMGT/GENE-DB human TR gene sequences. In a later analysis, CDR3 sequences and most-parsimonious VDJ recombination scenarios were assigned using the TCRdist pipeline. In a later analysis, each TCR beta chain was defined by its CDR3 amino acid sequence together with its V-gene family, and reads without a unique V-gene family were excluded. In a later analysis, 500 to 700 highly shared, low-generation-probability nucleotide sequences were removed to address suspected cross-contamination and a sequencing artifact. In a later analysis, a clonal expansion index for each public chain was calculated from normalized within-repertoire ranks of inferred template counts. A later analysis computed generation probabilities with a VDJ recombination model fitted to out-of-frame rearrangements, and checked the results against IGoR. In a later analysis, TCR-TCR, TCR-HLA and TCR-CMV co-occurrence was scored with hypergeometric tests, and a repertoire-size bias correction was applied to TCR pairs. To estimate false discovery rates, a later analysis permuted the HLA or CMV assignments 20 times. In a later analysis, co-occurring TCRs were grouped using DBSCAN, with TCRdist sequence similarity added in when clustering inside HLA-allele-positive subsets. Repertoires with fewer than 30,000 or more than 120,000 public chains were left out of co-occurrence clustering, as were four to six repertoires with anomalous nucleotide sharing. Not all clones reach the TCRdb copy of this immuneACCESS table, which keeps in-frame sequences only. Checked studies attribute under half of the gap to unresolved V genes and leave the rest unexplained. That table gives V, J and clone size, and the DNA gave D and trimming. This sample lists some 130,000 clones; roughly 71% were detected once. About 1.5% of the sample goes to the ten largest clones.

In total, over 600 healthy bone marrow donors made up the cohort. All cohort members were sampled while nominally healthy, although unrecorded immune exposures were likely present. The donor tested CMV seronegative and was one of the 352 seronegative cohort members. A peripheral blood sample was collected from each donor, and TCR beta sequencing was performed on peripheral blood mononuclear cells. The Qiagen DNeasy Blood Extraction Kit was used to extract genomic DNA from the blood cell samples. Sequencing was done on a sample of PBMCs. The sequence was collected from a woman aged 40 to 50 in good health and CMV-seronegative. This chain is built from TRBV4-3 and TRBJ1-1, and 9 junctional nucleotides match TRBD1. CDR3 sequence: CASSQDMGRQGGAFF. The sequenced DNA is TGCGCCAGCAGCCAAGACATGGGCCGACAGGGGGGTGCTTTCTTT.